This T cell receptor (beta chain) was captured by sequencing in a study of blood T cell repertoires in COVID-19. This CDR3 is 15 amino acids long. Germline V CDR1 and CDR2: SGHRS, YFSETQ. V gave up 5 bases and J gave up 9 bases; unmatched junction bases: 7. Libraries were prepared by immunoSEQ multiplex PCR; TCRdb keeps only in-frame clonotypes and omits some of them. The table lists about 170,000 clones, approximately 79% of them singletons. Sequenced input: PBMCs or T cells enriched from blood (not recorded which). The origin of this receptor is a woman in her 70s in a cohort exposed to, infected with or recovered from COVID-19 (not recorded which). The rearrangement links TRBV5-1 to TRBJ2-1; 14 bases fit TRBD2. CDR3 loop: CASRSGLAGVREQFF. CDR3 in DNA: TGCGCCAGCAGGTCGGGACTAGCGGGAGTGCGTGAGCAGTTCTTC.